The 30 T cell receptor beta chains reported below all come from one sample, sequenced in a study of blood T cells in healthy people across ages. PCR was performed a second time for about 6 to 12 cycles using a sample-barcoded 5' primer and a J-beta primer mix. TCRdb re-derived calls from the 5' RACE reads in MiXCR, one entry per CDR3 protein. Among 1.5 million to 2 million distinct CDR3 sequences listed, roughly 49% were seen once. The specimen was blood. The origin of the receptors is a woman aged 40 to 50 in good health.

The rearrangement joins TRBV10-2 to TRBJ2-1; TRBD2 might be the D (7 bases). V lost 5 bases, J lost 9 bases, and 14 bases lay in between. The CDR3 is made up of 13 amino acids. The germline V gene has CDR1 WSHSY and CDR2 SAAADI. The CDR3 DNA reads TGCGCCAGCAGTTATGCGGGGGCCGGTGAGCAGTTCTTC. It translates to CASSYAGAGEQFF.

The chain uses TRBV7-2 and TRBJ2-1; 16 bases map to TRBD2. V shed 4 bases and J 6 bases; nucleotides not matched to a gene: 12. Germline V gene lookup returns CDR1 SGHTA and CDR2 FQGNSA. The CDR3 length is 19 residues. DNA for the CDR3: TGTGCCAGCAGCTCGGGGGGACTAGCGGGGGGGCCGAGTATCAATGAGCAGTTCTTC. Protein product: CASSSGGLAGGPSINEQFF.

This clonotype was counted only a few times. The CDR3 loop is CASSEMGGRRPGANVLTF. For the CDR3, the DNA is TGTGCCAGCTCCGAGATGGGGGGTCGTCGACCTGGGGCCAACGTCCTGACTTTC. The chain combines TRBV27 with TRBJ2-6, with TRBD2 as a possible D gene (6 bases). The CDR3 has 18 residues. Germline assignment: CDR1 MNHEY and CDR2 SMNVEV (reference sequence). V was clipped by 8 bases and J by 2 bases, with 22 bases between them.

On this clonotype: The junction departs from the called germline gene at one end, perhaps through a read error. V is TRBV4-2 and J is TRBJ1-2, with TRBD1 matching 12 bases. The germline CDR1 and CDR2 sequences are LGHNA and YNFKEQ. This CDR3 is 20 amino acids long. CDR3 amino acids: CASSQDVRAGQGANFHGHTF. In DNA form, the CDR3 reads TGTGCCAGCAGCCAAGATGTGCGGGCGGGACAGGGGGCGAATTTTCATGGCCACACCTTC.

The chain employs TRBV20-1 and TRBJ1-2; the D is unclear. Trimming took off 5 bases at V and 5 bases at J, with 18 bases between the two ends. This CDR3 has 14 residues. Germline CDR1 and CDR2: DFQATT and SNEGSKA (reference sequence). CDR3 protein: CSAVTRTVHYGYTF. CDR3 nucleotides: TGCAGTGCTGTTACCAGAACAGTCCATTATGGCTACACCTTC.

A single count supports this clonotype. Relative to the germline gene, one junction end is altered; a read error may explain this. The chain employs TRBV14 and TRBJ2-5; D assignment may be TRBD1 or TRBD2 (5 bases each). Germline values: CDR1 SGHDN, CDR2 FVKESK. The CDR3 is 15 residues long. Written as DNA, the CDR3 is TGTACCAGCAGCCTCACAAGTCGGGGCCCCGGGACCCAGTACTTC. It encodes CTSSLTSRGPGTQYF.

V is TRBV7-8 and J is TRBJ1-2, with 11 bases matching TRBD1. CDR1 and CDR2 (germline): SGHVS, FQNEAQ. The length of the CDR3 is 19 residues. V lost 5 bases, J lost 8 bases, and 22 bases stayed unmatched. The CDR3 bases are TGTGCCAGCAGCCCTAGAAGTATCGGGACAGGGGGACCTGCGGGGGGCTACACCTTC. Its translation is CASSPRSIGTGGPAGGYTF.

The chain employs TRBV7-2 and TRBJ2-5; TRBD2 might be the D (5 bases). Trimming pared 2 bases from V and 5 bases from J, leaving 18 bases between. The CDR3 spans 16 residues. CDR1 SGHTA and CDR2 FQGNSA come from the germline V gene. CDR3 sequence: CASSLSGLQLVETQYF. The CDR3 DNA is TGTGCCAGCAGCTTAAGCGGTCTTCAGCTGGTGGAGACCCAGTACTTC.

The chain joins TRBV21-1 to TRBJ1-2; no DNA check was done on the table's D call, TRBD1. TRBV21-1 is a known pseudogene. This CDR3 comprises 18 residues. The CDR3 DNA is TGTGCCAGCAGCAAACCTAGCTTACGGGACAGGGGGTTCTATGGCCACACCTTC. It translates to CASSKPSLRDRGFYGHTF.

A note on this clonotype: One end of the junction fails to match germline, which may point to a read error. The chain employs TRBV29-1 and TRBJ1-5, with D tentatively TRBD1 (6 bases). CDR3 length: 12 amino acids. Germline-derived CDR1 and CDR2 are SQVTM and ANQGSEA. The DNA of the CDR3 is TGCAGCGTTGGGGGGGACAATCAGCCCCGGCATTTT. Protein sequence: CSVGGDNQPRHF.

V gene TRBV6-1 combines with J gene TRBJ2-3; a weak D match, TRBD2 (6 bases). In germline, CDR1 is MNHNS, CDR2 SASEGT. The CDR3 covers 16 residues. V dropped 4 bases and J dropped 2 bases, with 16 bases sitting between them. CDR3 bases: TGTGCCAGCAGTGGGTCTAGCGAGTCCTCCACAGATACGCAGTATTTT. Translation gives CASSGSSESSTDTQYF.

This clonotype occurred a few times. The rearrangement uses TRBV6-5 and TRBJ2-1, with 9 bases lining up with TRBD2. Germline V gives CDR1 MNHEY, CDR2 SVGAGI. Germline trimming cut 6 bases from V and 5 bases from J; bases unmatched to any gene: 8. CDR3 size: 15 residues. This chain's CDR3 is CASRTSGGRHNEQFF. In DNA, the CDR3 is TGTGCCAGCAGGACCAGCGGGGGGCGTCACAATGAGCAGTTCTTC.

The chain employs TRBV4-3 and TRBJ2-3, with D possibly being TRBD1 or TRBD2 (5 bases each). From germline, CDR1 is LGHNA and CDR2 YSLEER. Trimming cost V 0 bases and J 4 bases, with 17 bases left between them. The CDR3 is 17 amino acids. The CDR3 here is CASSQDRGSRAADTQYF. The CDR3 nucleotides are TGCGCCAGCAGCCAAGATCGAGGGAGCAGGGCCGCAGATACGCAGTATTTT.

The chain recombines TRBV27 with TRBJ1-2; the D gene is possibly TRBD1 (5 bases). Deletions cut 6 bases from V and 2 bases from J, with 19 bases between. Germline V gives CDR1 MNHEY, CDR2 SMNVEV (reference sequence). The CDR3 is 16 residues long. CDR3 sequence: CASSPWGGRANYGYTF. CDR3 DNA: TGTGCCAGCAGCCCATGGGGGGGACGGGCAAACTATGGCTACACCTTC.

Only a few counts were recorded for this clonotype. This chain joins TRBV4-1 and TRBJ2-5, with D possibly being TRBD1 (6 bases). This CDR3 comprises 14 residues. CDR1 and CDR2 (germline): MGHRA, YSYEKL. V was clipped by 3 bases and J by 5 bases, with 13 bases between them. CDR3: CASSQVGAGETQYF. The CDR3 bases are TGCGCCAGCAGCCAGGTGGGGGCTGGGGAGACCCAGTACTTC.

The chain couples TRBV15 to TRBJ2-3; TRBD1 matches at 9 bases. Unmatched junction bases numbered 12, after V lost 5 bases and J lost 3 bases. Germline CDR1 and CDR2: LNHNV and YYDKDF (reference sequence). This CDR3 is built from 17 residues. The CDR3: CATSWTGVGLGTDTQYF. The CDR3 DNA reads TGTGCCACCAGCTGGACAGGGGTAGGCCTAGGTACAGATACGCAGTATTTT.

The V call is TRBV28, the J call TRBJ2-5; D ambiguous. Germline CDR1 and CDR2: MDHEN and SYDVKM. Trimming took off 7 bases at V and 2 bases at J, with 11 bases between the two ends. This CDR3 has 13 amino acids. The chain's CDR3 is CASNLGSQETQYF. The CDR3, as DNA: TGTGCCAGCAACCTAGGCAGTCAAGAGACCCAGTACTTC. The variable domain in full, with the rest retrieved from reference TRBV28 and TRBJ2-5, is DVKVTQSSRYLVKRTGEKVFLECVQDMDHENMFWYRQDPGLGLRLIYFSYDVKMKEKGDIPEGYSVSREKKERFSLILESASTNQTSMYLCASNLGSQETQYFGPGTRLLVL.

V is TRBV7-3 and J is TRBJ1-4; 7 bases are shared with TRBD1. The V segment lost 5 bases and the J segment 3 bases; nucleotides outside the gene matches: 12. The CDR3 spans 17 residues. Germline CDR1 reads SGHTA; CDR2 reads FQGTGA. This chain's CDR3 is CASSPYPEGASNEKLFF. The CDR3 DNA reads TGTGCCAGCAGCCCATACCCGGAGGGGGCATCTAATGAAAAACTGTTTTTT.

The chain combines TRBV7-9 with TRBJ1-5; tentative D call: TRBD1 (5 bases). Germline CDR1 SEHNR, CDR2 FQNEAQ (reference sequence). The CDR3 totals 18 residues. Trimming cost V 5 bases and J 0 bases, with 20 bases left between them. CDR3: CASSQTGTGRDSNQPQHF. As DNA, the CDR3 is TGTGCCAGCAGCCAAACCGGGACGGGAAGGGATAGCAATCAGCCCCAGCATTTT.

This clonotype was counted between two and nine times. V is TRBV7-9 and J is TRBJ2-5; a weak D match, TRBD1 (6 bases). CDR3 length: 14 amino acids. V was clipped by 4 bases and J by 3 bases, with 12 bases between them. The V gene's germline CDR1 is SEHNR and CDR2 FQNEAQ (reference sequence). The CDR3 bases are TGTGCCAGCAGCTGGGGGCAAGGTGAAGAGACCCAGTACTTC. Translated: CASSWGQGEETQYF.

The chain has TRBV4-2 and TRBJ2-6, with D unclear. The V end was cut by 2 bases, the J end by 2 bases, with 7 bases between. The CDR3 length is 15 residues. Germline loops: CDR1 LGHNA, CDR2 YNFKEQ. CDR3 protein: CASSQSPAGANVLTF. CDR3 in DNA: TGTGCCAGCAGCCAATCACCGGCTGGGGCCAACGTCCTGACTTTC.

This chain connects TRBV4-2 to TRBJ2-5; the D gene is possibly TRBD1 (7 bases). This CDR3 is built from 14 residues. V dropped 1 base and J dropped 5 bases, with 11 bases sitting between them. Germline-derived CDR1 and CDR2 are LGHNA and YNFKEQ. In DNA, the CDR3 is TGTGCCAGCAGCCAAGGGGCAGGGGGGGAGACCCAGTACTTC. It translates to CASSQGAGGETQYF.

The chain joins TRBV10-2 to TRBJ2-1; 10 bases agree with TRBD1. Trimming removed 3 bases from V and 1 base from J; junction bases left unmatched: 9. Germline V lookup: CDR1 WSHSY, CDR2 SAAADI. The CDR3 totals 18 residues. The CDR3 nucleotides are TGCGCCAGCAGTGAAACCAGACAGGGGGCCTTATCCTACAATGAGCAGTTCTTC. Protein product: CASSETRQGALSYNEQFF.

The CDR3 DNA reads TGCAGTGCTAGAGATCCGGGGGTCTCCAACTATGGCTACACCTTC. This translates into CSARDPGVSNYGYTF. This chain joins TRBV20-1 and TRBJ1-2; D perhaps matches TRBD1 (5 bases). The CDR3 spans 15 residues. The V end was cut by 0 bases, the J end by 2 bases, with 13 bases between. Germline lookup yields CDR1 DFQATT and CDR2 SNEGSKA (reference sequence).

This clonotype was detected a few times. The V and J genes are TRBV10-3 and TRBJ1-5, with 8 positions matching TRBD1. J gave up 2 bases and V 8 bases, and 11 bases lay outside the gene matches. Germline assignment: CDR1 ENHRY and CDR2 SYGVKD. This CDR3 has 16 residues. CDR3 coding DNA: TGTGCCATCGCGCAACAGGGGGTTGGTGGCAATCAGCCCCAGCATTTT. Encoded protein: CAIAQQGVGGNQPQHF.

The genes are TRBV28 and TRBJ2-7; D may be TRBD1 (5 bases). V dropped 3 bases and J dropped 5 bases, with 11 bases sitting between them. This CDR3 comprises 13 residues. The germline gives CDR1 MDHEN, CDR2 SYDVKM. In DNA form, the CDR3 reads TGTGCCAGCAGTTTGGGCAGGGCCCACGAGCAGTACTTC. Amino acid sequence: CASSLGRAHEQYF.

The chain recombines TRBV2 with TRBJ2-5; D is perhaps TRBD2 (6 bases). The V end lost 5 bases, the J end lost 2 bases, and 15 bases lay between the germline ends. Per germline, CDR1 SNHLY and CDR2 FYNNEI. The CDR3 sequence is 15 residues long. This CDR3 reads CASSRAGRVQETQYF. Written as DNA, the CDR3 is TGTGCCAGCAGTCGGGCGGGGCGTGTACAAGAGACCCAGTACTTC.

V usage is TRBV10-3 and J usage is TRBJ2-7; D could derive from TRBD1 or TRBD2 (5 bases each). Trimming shortened V by 4 bases and J by 3 bases, and 10 bases separated the two germline ends. Germline CDR1 and CDR2: ENHRY and SYGVKD. The CDR3 is 13 residues long. The CDR3 DNA is TGTGCCATCAGTGGGGGACCGAACTACGAGCAGTACTTC. It translates to CAISGGPNYEQYF.

Notes on this clonotype: Just one base apart from a much larger clone, this may be a read error. The chain employs TRBV7-9 and TRBJ2-5; 11 bases fit TRBD2. J gave up 11 bases and V 5 bases, and 16 bases lay outside the gene matches. CDR1 and CDR2 from the germline V gene are SEHNR and FQNEAQ (reference sequence). CDR3 length: 16 residues. Here the CDR3 reads CASSLGTSGPLNEQYF. DNA for the CDR3: TGTGCCAGCAGCCTCGGGACTAGCGGACCTCTGAATGAGCAGTACTTC.

This clonotype occurred a few times. This chain joins TRBV28 and TRBJ2-7, with D perhaps TRBD1 or TRBD2 (5 bases each). The germline V gene has CDR1 MDHEN and CDR2 SYDVKM. The CDR3 runs 15 residues. V shed 6 bases and J shed 2 bases, with 17 bases lying between them. The CDR3 protein is CASRHGAGKAYEQYF. The DNA of the CDR3 is TGTGCCAGCAGACATGGGGCGGGCAAAGCCTACGAGCAGTACTTC.